The source of this T cell receptor (beta chain) is a study of HIV-infected patients and healthy controls. Whole-study findings and limits: CDR3 sharing between individuals was lower in HIV-infected patients than in healthy controls.

Reverse transcription used about 510 ng RNA and constant-region primers for alpha and beta. Separate chain-specific third strand synthesis with multiplexing indices produced the alpha and beta libraries. TCRdb called the 5' RACE reads again in MiXCR, with one record for every CDR3 protein. The sample lists about 8,500 distinct CDR3 sequences, 5.5% to 6% occurring once. The CDR3 is 13 amino acids. Germline assignment: CDR1 KGHSH and CDR2 LQKENI. V was cut by 1 base and J by 1 base, with 4 bases left in between. By share, this clonotype counts as medium-sized. Its antigen is unknown. All unsorted peripheral T cells were captured because whole blood was used without fractionation.

Sequencing was carried out using blood. This clonotype was sampled from an adult in good health. This rearrangement joins TRBV18 to TRBJ1-1; D is unclear. The CDR3 DNA sequence: TGTGCCAGCTCACCACTCAGGAACACTGAAGCTTTCTTT. Encoded protein: CASSPLRNTEAFF. The variable domain in full, completed from reference TRBV18 and TRBJ1-1, reads NAGVMQNPRHLVRRRGQEARLRCSPMKGHSHVYWYRQLPEEGLKFMVYLQKENIIDESGMPKERFSAEFPKEGPSILRIQQVVRGDSAAYFCASSPLRNTEAFFGQGTRLTVV.